This passage covers 27 T cell receptor beta chains from one sample sequenced in a study of human T cells and chemical hapten exposure. Noted time point: patch test 1, 2 weeks after DPC sensitization. Treatment reported: therapeutic diphenylcyclopropenone sensitization with weekly scalp DPC. TCRdb re-called the RACE reads with MiXCR, one entry per CDR3 protein. The repertoire holds a few hundred thousand distinct CDR3 sequences, more than 4.5% seen once, with approximately 2.3% in the top ten. Source: whole blood, taken in connection with sensitization to the hapten diphenylcyclopropenone (DPC). The receptors were sampled from a woman aged 45-65 years with alopecia areata. Some clones in this sample may be carry-over from other donors' samples.

This clonotype was observed at least ten times. The rearrangement uses TRBV12-3 or TRBV12-4 and TRBJ1-4, with D perhaps TRBD1 (5 bases). V was trimmed by 7 bases and J by 7 bases, leaving 10 bases between them. The CDR3 length is 12 residues. The CDR3 DNA reads as TGTGCCAGCACTCTGGGGGGTGAAAAACTGTTTTTT. Protein: CASTLGGEKLFF.

The table lists this clonotype with many counts. The CDR3 here is CSVGHRLAVSTDTQYF. The CDR3 coding sequence is TGCAGCGTTGGCCACCGACTAGCGGTTAGCACAGATACGCAGTATTTT. This sequence joins TRBV29-1 and TRBJ2-3; the match to TRBD2 covers 9 bases. The germline V gene encodes CDR1 SQVTM and CDR2 ANQGSEA. The CDR3 loop spans 16 amino acids. Trimming took 4 bases from V and 0 from J; bases not matched to a gene: 8.

This clonotype showed up many times. V and J are TRBV7-2 and TRBJ2-5, with 9 bases fitting TRBD2. CDR1 and CDR2 (germline): SGHTA, FQGNSA. The CDR3 sequence is 15 residues long. The V and J ends lost 0 bases and 5 bases, in that order; junction bases with no gene match: 4. The CDR3, as DNA: TGTGCCAGCAGCTTAGCGGCGGGAGGGCCGGAGACCCAGTACTTC. Residues: CASSLAAGGPETQYF. Looking up the rest from reference TRBV7-2 and TRBJ2-5 gives the full variable domain: GAGVSQSPSNKVTEKGKDVELRCDPISGHTALYWYRQSLGQGLEFLIYFQGNSAPDKSGLPSDRFSAERTGGSVSTLTIQRTQQEDSAVYLCASSLAAGGPETQYFGPGTRLLVL.

This chain connects TRBV14 to TRBJ2-7; 8 nucleotides match TRBD2. V lost 5 bases to trimming and J lost 7 bases; unmatched junction nucleotides: 7. The CDR3 sequence is 13 residues long. Germline CDR1 and CDR2: SGHDN and FVKESK. CDR3 sequence (DNA): TGTGCCAGCAGCGTTGGGACTAGATTGGAGCAGTACTTC. Translation: CASSVGTRLEQYF.

This clonotype was seen more than once but under ten times. The chain joins TRBV21-1 to TRBJ2-3; the table's D call of TRBD1 was not tested on the DNA. TRBV21-1 is annotated as a pseudogene. The CDR3 covers 16 residues. The DNA for the CDR3 is TGTGCCAGCAGCAAGGGGGAATGCGGGCGCACAGATACGCAGTATTTT. Amino acid sequence: CASSKGECGRTDTQYF.

This chain joins TRBV6-6 and TRBJ1-5; weak D call: TRBD1 (6 bases). The germline V gene has CDR1 MNHNY and CDR2 SVGAGI (reference sequence). The CDR3 extends over 15 amino acids. V was clipped by 5 bases and J by 1 base, with 12 bases between them. The CDR3 DNA reads as TGTGCCAGCAGTCGACAGGACGAGAGCAATCAGCCCCAGCATTTT. It specifies CASSRQDESNQPQHF.

This clonotype was recorded many times. The chain links TRBV7-2 to TRBJ1-3; no reliable D call. There are 14 residues in the CDR3. V was clipped by 4 bases and J by 0 bases, with 7 bases between them. Germline loops: CDR1 SGHTA, CDR2 FQGNSA. CDR3 nucleotides: TGTGCCAGCAGCTCTGCAAACTCTGGAAACACCATATATTTT. Its translation is CASSSANSGNTIYF.

For the CDR3, the DNA is TGCGCCAGCAGCCATATGACAGGGGCCAATGAGCAGTTCTTC. Translation: CASSHMTGANEQFF. V and J are TRBV4-1 and TRBJ2-1, with 8 positions matching TRBD1. V shed 3 bases, J shed 6 bases, and the junction held 4 bases outside the gene matches. Germline CDR1 MGHRA, CDR2 YSYEKL. This CDR3 is built from 14 residues.

This clonotype was observed at least ten times. In DNA, the CDR3 is TGTGCCAGCAGCCGCGGGATTGTGGGGGACTATGGCTACACCTTC. This translates into CASSRGIVGDYGYTF. V usage is TRBV6-5 and J usage is TRBJ1-2; the D gene is possibly TRBD1 (5 bases). Germline CDR1 and CDR2: MNHEY and SVGAGI. CDR3 size: 15 residues. The ends were cut back, 6 bases at V and 3 bases at J, with 17 bases in the middle.

The table lists this clonotype with many counts. V gene TRBV2 combines with J gene TRBJ2-1; TRBD1 aligns across 8 bases. Germline V lookup: CDR1 SNHLY, CDR2 FYNNEI. Trimming took 6 bases from V and 10 from J; bases not matched to a gene: 14. This CDR3 is 15 amino acids long. The CDR3 nucleotides read TGTGCCAGCAGCTCCCCGGAGACAGGGGCGCGCGAGCAGTTCTTC. Its translation: CASSSPETGAREQFF. Full variable domain (outside the CDR3, taken from reference TRBV2 and TRBJ2-1): EPEVTQTPSHQVTQMGQEVILRCVPISNHLYFYWYRQILGQKVEFLVSFYNNEISEKSEIFDDQFSVERPDGSNFTLKIRSTKLEDSAMYFCASSSPETGAREQFFGPGTRLTVL.

This clonotype was recorded many times. This chain joins TRBV4-1 and TRBJ2-1, with 10 positions matching TRBD2. This CDR3 has 14 residues. V was clipped by 0 bases and J by 10 bases; unmatched bases: 3. Germline V CDR1 and CDR2: MGHRA, YSYEKL. CDR3 sequence: CASSQELAGYEQFF. The CDR3 coding sequence is TGCGCCAGCAGCCAAGAACTAGCGGGATACGAGCAGTTCTTC.

This clonotype turned up a few times. The J gene is TRBJ2-4, the V gene TRBV20-1; 12 bases are a match to TRBD2. The CDR3 is made up of 19 amino acids. The junction had 12 bases not matched to a gene; V was cut back by 3 bases and J by 0 bases. CDR1 DFQATT and CDR2 SNEGSKA come from the germline V gene (reference sequence). The DNA for the CDR3 is TGCAGTGCTAGCCCGACTAGCGGGGGACCTTTCATAGCCAAAAACATTCAGTACTTC. It translates to CSASPTSGGPFIAKNIQYF.

Only a few counts were recorded for this clonotype. V usage is TRBV6-2 or TRBV6-3 and J usage is TRBJ1-1; D is undetermined. This CDR3 is 13 amino acids long. Germline CDR1 is MNHEY and CDR2 is SVGEGT. Trimming took off 4 bases at V and 5 bases at J, with 11 bases between the two ends. The CDR3 region is CASSWAPGTEAFF. The CDR3 nucleotides read TGTGCCAGCAGTTGGGCCCCAGGTACTGAAGCTTTCTTT.

This clonotype was seen a single time. The gene calls are TRBV5-4 and TRBJ2-1; 7 positions agree with TRBD2. The CDR3 is made up of 15 amino acids. Germline trimming cut 4 bases from V and 1 base from J; bases unmatched to any gene: 5. Looked up from germline, CDR1 is SGHNT and CDR2 is YYREEE (reference sequence). CDR3 sequence reads: CASSGSGLSYNEQFF. CDR3 in DNA: TGTGCCAGCAGCGGTAGCGGGCTATCCTACAATGAGCAGTTCTTC.

This clonotype occurred many times. The chain links TRBV14 to TRBJ1-2, with a possible D match to TRBD1 (5 bases). In germline, CDR1 is SGHDN, CDR2 FVKESK. The CDR3 is 14 amino acids. V lost 1 base and J lost 4, with 10 bases in between. The CDR3, as DNA: TGTGCCAGCAGCCAAGTTGGGACCCTCTATGGCTACACCTTC. Its translation: CASSQVGTLYGYTF.

This clonotype was found a few times. The chain employs TRBV7-9 and TRBJ1-2; TRBD1 agrees at 7 bases. Germline lookup yields CDR1 SEHNR and CDR2 FQNEAQ (reference sequence). The CDR3 totals 14 residues. With V trimmed by 1 base and J by 8 bases, 7 bases remained unmatched. CDR3 nucleotide sequence: TGTGCCAGCAGCTTAGGTTGGCAGGGGGAAGGCTACACCTTC. It is translated as CASSLGWQGEGYTF.

This clonotype was counted many times. This chain links TRBV12-3 or TRBV12-4 with TRBJ1-1; D is perhaps TRBD1 (5 bases). V lost 7 bases, J lost 1 base, and 13 bases lay in between. This CDR3 has 14 residues. The CDR3 DNA follows: TGTGCCAGCAAACCGGGAAGGGGGAACACTGAAGCTTTCTTT. It codes for CASKPGRGNTEAFF.

This clonotype was counted many times. The chain uses TRBV5-1 and TRBJ1-6; a possible D gene is TRBD1 (6 bases). V was shortened by 4 bases and J by 9 bases, with 17 bases between the two germline ends. The CDR3 has 15 residues. CDR1 is SGHRS, CDR2 YFSETQ, per germline. CDR3 loop: CASSHSGEEGSPLHF. The DNA for the CDR3 is TGCGCCAGCAGCCATTCAGGGGAAGAGGGTTCACCCCTCCACTTT.

CDR3 amino acids: CASNPGRRSYEQYF. The CDR3 nucleotides read TGTGCCAGCAACCCCGGTAGACGGTCCTACGAGCAGTACTTC. This chain links TRBV25-1 with TRBJ2-7, with D unresolved. The germline gives CDR1 MGHDK, CDR2 SYGVNS. V lost 7 bases and J 1 base, leaving 14 bases between the germline ends. CDR3 length: 14 residues.

The chain joins TRBV2 to TRBJ2-7; D remains unclear. CDR1 is SNHLY and CDR2 is FYNNEI in the germline V gene. V lost 2 bases to trimming and J lost 4 bases, with 6 bases between them. The CDR3 is 12 residues long. CDR3 region: CASSEQSYEQYF. DNA of the CDR3: TGTGCCAGCAGTGAACAGAGTTACGAGCAGTACTTC. Full variable domain (remainder filled in from reference TRBV2 and TRBJ2-7): EPEVTQTPSHQVTQMGQEVILRCVPISNHLYFYWYRQILGQKVEFLVSFYNNEISEKSEIFDDQFSVERPDGSNFTLKIRSTKLEDSAMYFCASSEQSYEQYFGPGTRLTVT.

V gene TRBV4-1 combines with J gene TRBJ2-3, with D possibly being TRBD2 (6 bases). CDR3 length: 13 residues. V shed 5 bases and J shed 4 bases, with 10 bases lying between them. Germline CDR1 reads MGHRA; CDR2 reads YSYEKL. Written as DNA, the CDR3 is TGCGCCAGCAGCTCGACTAGTTCAGATACGCAGTATTTT. Translated: CASSSTSSDTQYF.

The gene calls are TRBV12-3 or TRBV12-4 and TRBJ2-3; 8 bases line up with TRBD1. The length of the CDR3 is 14 residues. Unmatched junction bases numbered 4, after V lost 3 bases and J lost 5 bases. DNA for the CDR3: TGTGCCAGCAGTTTTGACAGGGGAAAAGATACGCAGTATTTT. Translated: CASSFDRGKDTQYF.

This clonotype has at least ten counts. This chain connects TRBV7-2 to TRBJ1-2; possibly TRBD1 for D (5 bases). The V and J ends lost 2 bases and 1 base respectively, with 11 bases between them. Germline V gives CDR1 SGHTA, CDR2 FQGNSA. The length of the CDR3 is 15 residues. The CDR3 nucleotides are TGTGCCAGCAGCTTAATTGGGGGAGATAACTATGGCTACACCTTC. Residues: CASSLIGGDNYGYTF.

This clonotype was seen repeatedly, ten times or more. This chain uses TRBV20-1 with TRBJ1-1, with D tentatively TRBD1 (6 bases). The CDR3 totals 14 residues. The V gene lost 6 bases and the J gene lost 1 base, with 15 bases spanning the gap. From germline, CDR1 is DFQATT and CDR2 SNEGSKA (reference sequence). CDR3 bases: TGCAGTGCCCGAAGGGGGGCTGAGAACACTGAAGCTTTCTTT. This encodes CSARRGAENTEAFF.

This clonotype occurred a few times. The V gene is TRBV12-3 or TRBV12-4, the J gene TRBJ2-2; the D is unclear. V dropped 6 bases and J dropped 7 bases, with 12 bases sitting between them. The CDR3 has 13 amino acids. In DNA, the CDR3 is TGTGCCAGCAGCCCCATGAGTGGCGGGGAGCTGTTTTTT. Its translation is CASSPMSGGELFF.

The count of this clonotype is one. V gene TRBV27 combines with J gene TRBJ1-5, with no clear D. Germline CDR1 is MNHEY and CDR2 is SMNVEV (reference sequence). Trimming cost V 3 bases and J 0 bases, with 9 bases left between them. The CDR3 contains 15 residues. CDR3 sequence reads: CASSFMKASNQPQHF. The CDR3 DNA reads as TGTGCCAGCAGTTTCATGAAGGCTAGCAATCAGCCCCAGCATTTT.

This clonotype was picked up many times. The gene calls are TRBV11-2 and TRBJ2-7; D is uncertain. The V and J ends lost 0 bases and 2 bases respectively, with 8 bases between them. Germline loops: CDR1 SGHAT, CDR2 FQNNGV. CDR3 length: 14 amino acids. The CDR3 loop is CASSLDPPPYEQYF. The CDR3 DNA reads as TGTGCCAGCAGCTTAGATCCGCCTCCCTACGAGCAGTACTTC.